This T cell receptor beta chain was profiled in a study of beta chain features in type 1 diabetes. The germline V gene has CDR1 MGHDK and CDR2 SYGVNS. V lost 2 bases and J lost 3; bases outside the gene matches: 8. The CDR3 contains 16 residues. On this clone itself: Its antigen is unknown.

Every sorted population was more than 95% pure. The sequenced template was cDNA made from the entire isolated RNA. Sequencing was performed with immunoSEQ multiplex PCR; in TCRdb, only in-frame clones are kept and a portion is missing. The sample includes roughly 250,000 clones, 68% of them seen just once. Regarding the study as a whole: The naive, central memory and Treg TCRB repertoires looked more alike in patients than they did in healthy donors. Shorter TCRB CDR3s, moderately but significantly so, marked every one of the four CD4+ subsets in Type 1 diabetes patients. Diminished insertions and augmented deletions at VDJ junctions characterized type 1 diabetes patients.

The rearrangement links TRBV25-1 to TRBJ1-1; 8 positions match TRBD1. The sample comprised naive CD4+ T cells from blood. This TCR derives from a man aged 25 to 45 in good health. CDR3 sequence reads: CASSERAGTGDTEAFF. The CDR3 DNA is TGTGCCAGCAGTGAAAGAGCCGGGACAGGTGACACTGAAGCTTTCTTT.